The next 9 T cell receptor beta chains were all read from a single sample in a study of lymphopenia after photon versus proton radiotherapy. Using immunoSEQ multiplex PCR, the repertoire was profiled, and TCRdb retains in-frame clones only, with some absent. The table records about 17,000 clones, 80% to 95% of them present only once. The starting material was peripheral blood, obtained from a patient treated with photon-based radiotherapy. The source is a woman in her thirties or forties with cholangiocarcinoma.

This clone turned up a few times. CDR3 sequence (DNA): TGCAGCGTTCTTACAGCAAACACTAACTATGGCTACACCTTC. Translated, it gives CSVLTANTNYGYTF. The chain employs TRBV29-1 and TRBJ1-2; D not resolved. This CDR3 has 14 amino acids. Germline values: CDR1 SQVTM, CDR2 ANQGSEA. V was trimmed by 5 bases and J by 0 bases, leaving 13 bases between them.

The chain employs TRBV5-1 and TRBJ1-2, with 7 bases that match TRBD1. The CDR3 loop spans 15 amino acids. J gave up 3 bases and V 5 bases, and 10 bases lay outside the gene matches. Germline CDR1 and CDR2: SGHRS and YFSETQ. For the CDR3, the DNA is TGCGCCAGCAGACCCGGTTGGGACAGTTACTATGGCTACACCTTC. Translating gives CASRPGWDSYYGYTF.

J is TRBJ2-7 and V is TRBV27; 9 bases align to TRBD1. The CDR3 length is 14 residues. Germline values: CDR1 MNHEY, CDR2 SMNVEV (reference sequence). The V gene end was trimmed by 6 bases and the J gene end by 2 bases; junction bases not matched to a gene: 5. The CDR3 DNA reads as TGTGCCAGCAGCACCGGGACAGGGCCCTACGAGCAGTACTTC. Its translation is CASSTGTGPYEQYF.

Here the CDR3 reads CASSQGSHTGELFF. The CDR3 nucleotides read TGCGCCAGCAGCCAAGGGTCGCACACCGGGGAGCTGTTTTTT. This sequence joins TRBV4-3 and TRBJ2-2; D is undetermined. The CDR3 extends over 14 amino acids. V lost 1 base and J lost 3, with 6 bases in between. The germline V gene has CDR1 LGHNA and CDR2 YSLEER.

The CDR3 protein is CASRTSGGAGNEQFF. The CDR3, as DNA: TGTGCCAGCAGGACTAGCGGGGGGGCCGGAAATGAGCAGTTCTTC. J is TRBJ2-1 and V is TRBV6-5, with 14 bases that match TRBD2. The V gene's germline CDR1 is MNHEY and CDR2 SVGAGI. The length of the CDR3 is 15 residues. Trimming removed 6 bases from V and 7 bases from J; junction bases left unmatched: 5.

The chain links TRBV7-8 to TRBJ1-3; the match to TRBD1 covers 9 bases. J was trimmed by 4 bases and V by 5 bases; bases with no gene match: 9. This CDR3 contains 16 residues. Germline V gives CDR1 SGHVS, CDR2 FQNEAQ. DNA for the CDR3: TGTGCCAGCAGCCGTTGGACAGGGGATAACGGAAACACCATATATTTT. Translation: CASSRWTGDNGNTIYF. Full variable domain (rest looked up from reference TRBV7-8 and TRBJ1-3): GAGVSQSPRYKVAKRGQDVALRCDPISGHVSLFWYQQALGQGPEFLTYFQNEAQLDKSGLPSDRFFAERPEGSVSTLKIQRTQQEDSAVYLCASSRWTGDNGNTIYFGEGSWLTVV.

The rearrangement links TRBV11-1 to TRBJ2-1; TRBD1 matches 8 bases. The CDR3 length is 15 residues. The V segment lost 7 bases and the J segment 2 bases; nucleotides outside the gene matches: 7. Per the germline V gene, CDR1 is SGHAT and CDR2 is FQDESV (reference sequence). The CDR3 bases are TGTGCCAGCACCCCTGGACAGGGACCCTACAATGAGCAGTTCTTC. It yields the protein CASTPGQGPYNEQFF. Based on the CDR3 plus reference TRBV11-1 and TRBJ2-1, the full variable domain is EAEVAQSPRYKITEKSQAVAFWCDPISGHATLYWYRQILGQGPELLVQFQDESVVDDSQLPKDRFSAERLKGVDSTLKIQPAELGDSAMYLCASTPGQGPYNEQFFGPGTRLTVL.

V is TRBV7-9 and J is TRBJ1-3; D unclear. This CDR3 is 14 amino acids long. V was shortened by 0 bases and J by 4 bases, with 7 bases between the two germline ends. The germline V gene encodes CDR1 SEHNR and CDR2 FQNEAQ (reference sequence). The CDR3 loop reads CASSLASGGNTIYF. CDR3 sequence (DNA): TGTGCCAGCAGCTTAGCGTCCGGAGGAAACACCATATATTTT. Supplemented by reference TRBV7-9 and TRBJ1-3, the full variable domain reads DTGVSQNPRHKITKRGQNVTFRCDPISEHNRLYWYRQTLGQGPEFLTYFQNEAQLEKSRLLSDRFSAERPKGSFSTLEIQRTEQGDSAMYLCASSLASGGNTIYFGEGSWLTVV.

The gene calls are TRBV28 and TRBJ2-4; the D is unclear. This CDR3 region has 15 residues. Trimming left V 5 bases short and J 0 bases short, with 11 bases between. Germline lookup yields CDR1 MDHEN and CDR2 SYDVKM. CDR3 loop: CASSPTRIAKNIQYF. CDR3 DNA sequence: TGTGCCAGCAGTCCAACCCGGATAGCCAAAAACATTCAGTACTTC.